The present entry profiles one T cell receptor (beta chain) with its context. Original data processing: From reference gene primer amplification, estimates of nucleated cell counts were derived. Some clones are missing from TCRdb's copy, which holds only in-frame ones; the method was immunoSEQ multiplex PCR. That table gives V, J and clone size, and the DNA gave D and trimming. The data hold a few hundred thousand clones, with more than 85% observed a single time. The data are from a study of blood T cell repertoires in COVID-19. Study at large: COVID-19 samples from acute and convalescent phases originated in the United States, Italy and Spain. PBMCs, B-cell-depleted T cells, or T cells were the source of the cDNA or gDNA that made up the material.

Germline V gene data show CDR1 as LGHNT and CDR2 as FRNRAP. CDR3 length equals 16 residues. The V end was cut by 5 bases, the J end by 1 base, with 14 bases between. The sequenced sample consisted of peripheral blood. The chain uses TRBV12-5 and TRBJ2-2; D perhaps matches TRBD1 (6 bases). The sequence derives from a man aged 30 to 39 with acute or convalescent COVID-19. The CDR3 here is CASGQNIGGNTGELFF. CDR3 bases: TGTGCTAGTGGTCAGAATATAGGGGGGAACACCGGGGAGCTGTTTTTT.